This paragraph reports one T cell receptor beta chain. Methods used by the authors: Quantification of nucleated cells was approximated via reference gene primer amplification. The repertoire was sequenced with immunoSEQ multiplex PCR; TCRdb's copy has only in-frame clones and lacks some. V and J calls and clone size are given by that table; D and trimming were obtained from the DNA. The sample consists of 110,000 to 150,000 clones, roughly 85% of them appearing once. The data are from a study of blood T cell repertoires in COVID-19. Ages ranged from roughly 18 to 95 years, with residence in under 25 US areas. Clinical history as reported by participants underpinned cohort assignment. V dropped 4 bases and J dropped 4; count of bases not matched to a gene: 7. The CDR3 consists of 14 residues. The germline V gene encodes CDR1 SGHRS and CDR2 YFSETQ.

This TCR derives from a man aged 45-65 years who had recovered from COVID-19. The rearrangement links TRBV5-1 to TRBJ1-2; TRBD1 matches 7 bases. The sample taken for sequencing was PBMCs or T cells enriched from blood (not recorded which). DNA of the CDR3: TGCGCCAGCAGCGAGGGGGCGAGCATCTATGGCTACACCTTC. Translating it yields CASSEGASIYGYTF.